The rows below give T cell receptor beta chains drawn from one sample of a study of blood T cells in healthy people across ages. TCRdb called the 5' RACE reads again in MiXCR, with one record for every CDR3 protein. The sample lists about 590,000 distinct CDR3 sequences; about 30% were seen once. The specimen was blood. The receptor source for this set is a woman older than 75 in good health. Each CDR3 is given with its conserved first and last residue. The D gene is left open where the match is weak. The size field is filled for only some rows; it gives once, few, many or a size class.

TRBV6-2/TRBV6-3	-	TRBD2	TRBJ2-7	16	TGTGCCAGCAGGGGACTAGCGGGGATGTCTTGCTACGAGCAGTACTTC	CASRGLAGMSCYEQYF
TRBV2	many	-	TRBJ2-7	14	TGTGCCAGCAGTGTTACGGTGAGCTCCTACGAGCAGTACTTC	CASSVTVSSYEQYF
TRBV2	few	-	TRBJ2-1	14	TGTGCCAGCAGTGTGCTGACAGTCGACAATGAGCAGTTCTTC	CASSVLTVDNEQFF
TRBV9	many	TRBD1	TRBJ2-1	16	TGTGCCAGCAGCGTACGGTTTGGGACAGGGCACAATGAGCAGTTCTTC	CASSVRFGTGHNEQFF
TRBV7-3	many	TRBD1	TRBJ2-3	15	TGTGCCAGCAGCATGACAGGGGGCGAAACAGATACGCAGTATTTT	CASSMTGGETDTQYF
TRBV9	-	-	TRBJ2-7	14	TGTGCCAGCAGCGTCGCTATGATCTTCTACGAGCAGTACTTC	CASSVAMIFYEQYF
TRBV7-8	-	-	TRBJ2-5	17	TGTGCCGGTAGCTTAATCCATTCAGAATCGCTACAAGAGACCCAGTACTTC	CAGSLIHSESLQETQYF
TRBV12-3/TRBV12-4	few	TRBD1	TRBJ2-1	15	TGTGCCAGCAGCCGAACAGGGGCCTCCTACAATGAGCAGTTCTTC	CASSRTGASYNEQFF
TRBV27	-	-	TRBJ1-1	13	TGTGCCAGCAGTGTGGGCCCGATGAGTGAAGCTTTCTTT	CASSVGPMSEAFF
TRBV6-2/TRBV6-3	many	-	TRBJ2-1	18	TGTGCCAGCAGCTTGGGGGGGGCGCCCTGGAGCTCCTACAATGAGCAGTTCTTC	CASSLGGAPWSSYNEQFF
TRBV7-2	many	TRBD1	TRBJ2-1	14	TGTGCCAGCAGCTCCCGGGACAGGACCAATGAGCAGTTCTTC	CASSSRDRTNEQFF
TRBV20-1	many	TRBD1	TRBJ2-3	14	TGCAGTGCTAGAGCCCTGAACAGGGGTGATACGCAGTATTTT	CSARALNRGDTQYF
TRBV30	-	-	TRBJ1-1	13	TGTGCCTGGAGGAACGGGGCAGGAACTGAAGCTTTCTTT	CAWRNGAGTEAFF
TRBV29-1	few	-	TRBJ2-5	11	TGCAGCGTTGATGAGGCGGAGACCCAGTACTTC	CSVDEAETQYF
TRBV7-9	-	-	TRBJ2-7	15	TGTGCCAGCAGCCCTCGAGGGGCGGCCGCCTACGAGCAGTACTTC	CASSPRGAAAYEQYF
TRBV6-5	many	TRBD1	TRBJ2-7	14	TGTGCCAGCACCGAGACAGGGATACCCTACGAGCAGTACTTC	CASTETGIPYEQYF
TRBV11-3	-	-	TRBJ2-5	15	TGTGCCAGCAGCTCTTCCCAGGGACGCCAAGAGACCCAGTACTTC	CASSSSQGRQETQYF
TRBV5-6	-	-	TRBJ1-1	15	TGTGCCAGCAGCTTGGGAACGGGGGAGCACACTGAAGCTTTCTTT	CASSLGTGEHTEAFF
TRBV11-3	-	-	TRBJ1-1	14	TGTGCCAGCAGCCCGACGAACACGAACACTGAAGCTTTCTTT	CASSPTNTNTEAFF
TRBV14	few	-	TRBJ2-3	16	TGTGCCAGCAGCCAAGATTTAGGCAGCATTACAGATACGCAGTATTTT	CASSQDLGSITDTQYF
TRBV6-1	many	TRBD1	TRBJ2-5	13	TGTGCCAGCCGGAACAGGGGGACGGAGACCCAGTACTTC	CASRNRGTETQYF
TRBV6-2/TRBV6-3	few	TRBD2	TRBJ2-1	16	TGTGCCAGCAGCTCGGGACTAGCAGGCTCCTACAATGAGCAGTTCTTC	CASSSGLAGSYNEQFF